The 22 T cell receptor beta chains given below trace back to one sample, sequenced in a study of T cell responses to AZD1222 COVID-19 vaccine. Sequencing used immunoSEQ multiplex PCR; TCRdb keeps in-frame clones, though not all of them. In the table there are 100,000 to 150,000 clones, 75% to 85% of which are singletons. The sequencing here drew on peripheral blood, taken 28 days after the second dose of the MenACWY control vaccine. The receptors were gathered from an adult who received the MenACWY meningococcal vaccine as a control.

The chain employs TRBV5-6 and TRBJ2-2; 8 nucleotides align to TRBD1. V was pared by 3 bases and J by 0 bases, with 4 bases of the junction left unmatched. The CDR3 length is 16 residues. CDR1 and CDR2 (germline): SGHDT, YYEEEE. Written as DNA, the CDR3 is TGTGCCAGCAGCTCGACGGACAGGGCGAACACCGGGGAGCTGTTTTTT. Its translation is CASSSTDRANTGELFF.

V gene TRBV14 combines with J gene TRBJ1-2; D is ambiguous. Germline V gene data show CDR1 as SGHDN and CDR2 as FVKESK. Trimming removed 0 bases from V and 8 bases from J, with 13 bases in between. The CDR3 loop spans 14 amino acids. The CDR3 DNA sequence: TGTGCCAGCAGCCAAGAGGGTCGGGCTGGGGGCTACACCTTC. This codes for CASSQEGRAGGYTF.

This rearrangement joins TRBV7-9 to TRBJ2-6; no definite D call. Trimming left V 8 bases short and J 7 bases short, with 12 bases between. Per the germline V gene, CDR1 is SEHNR and CDR2 is FQNEAQ (reference sequence). The CDR3 totals 13 residues. CDR3 sequence (DNA): TGTGCCAGCGGCCTCGTTGGCGCCAACGTCCTGACTTTC. It is translated as CASGLVGANVLTF.

V gene TRBV7-6 combines with J gene TRBJ2-7; the D gene is possibly TRBD2 (6 bases). The CDR3 extends over 14 amino acids. The germline V gene has CDR1 SGHVS and CDR2 FNYEAQ. Trimming removed 5 bases at V and 1 base at J, with 12 bases between. The CDR3 sequence: CASSPRGGSYEQYV. CDR3 nucleotides: TGTGCCAGCAGCCCTAGGGGAGGATCCTACGAGCAGTACGTC.

V usage is TRBV28 and J usage is TRBJ1-4, with 8 bases identical to TRBD1. The CDR3 consists of 15 residues. Germline lookup yields CDR1 MDHEN and CDR2 SYDVKM. V was clipped by 6 bases and J by 2 bases; unmatched bases: 5. The CDR3 region is CASRPGGATNEKLFF. Here the CDR3 DNA reads TGTGCCAGCAGACCAGGGGGCGCGACTAATGAAAAACTGTTTTTT. The full variable domain, in which reference TRBV28 and TRBJ1-4 provide the parts outside the CDR3, is DVKVTQSSRYLVKRTGEKVFLECVQDMDHENMFWYRQDPGLGLRLIYFSYDVKMKEKGDIPEGYSVSREKKERFSLILESASTNQTSMYLCASRPGGATNEKLFFGSGTQLSVL.

The chain links TRBV9 to TRBJ1-1; D is ambiguous. Germline CDR1 and CDR2: SGDLS and YYNGEE. Trimming cost V 4 bases and J 1 base, with 11 bases left between them. This CDR3 is built from 14 residues. The CDR3 nucleotides read TGTGCCAGCAGCCCCCTATCGGCGAACACTGAAGCTTTCTTT. This sequence encodes CASSPLSANTEAFF.

CDR3 residues: CASSPVFDSANTGELFF. CDR3 DNA sequence: TGTGCCAGCAGCCCAGTATTTGACAGTGCGAACACCGGGGAGCTGTTTTTT. This rearrangement joins TRBV11-3 to TRBJ2-2; D possibly corresponds to TRBD1 (5 bases). Trimming stripped 5 bases from V and 0 bases from J, with 16 bases between. The CDR3 covers 17 residues. Germline assignment: CDR1 SGHNT and CDR2 YENEEA.

The chain couples TRBV19 to TRBJ1-1; 7 nucleotides agree with TRBD1. The CDR3 loop spans 14 amino acids. V trimming: 5 bases; J trimming: 1 base; junction bases outside the gene matches: 4. The V gene's germline CDR1 is LNHDA and CDR2 SQIVND (reference sequence). CDR3 sequence reads: CASSLGTANTEAFF. For the CDR3, the DNA is TGTGCCAGTAGTTTGGGGACAGCGAACACTGAAGCTTTCTTT.

V and J are TRBV5-6 and TRBJ2-1; D is undetermined. CDR3 length: 11 amino acids. Trimming cost V 0 bases and J 9 bases, with 4 bases left between them. Germline V gene lookup returns CDR1 SGHDT and CDR2 YYEEEE. In nucleotides, the CDR3 is TGTGCCAGCAGCTTGGTGGGTGAGCAGTTCTTC. Translated: CASSLVGEQFF.

CDR3 nucleotides: TGTGCCAGCGGCCCTTTCCCGGGACAGGACCCCTACGAGCAGTACGTC. Its protein product is CASGPFPGQDPYEQYV. The genes are TRBV5-6 and TRBJ2-7, with TRBD1 matching 8 bases. This CDR3 contains 16 residues. The germline V gene encodes CDR1 SGHDT and CDR2 YYEEEE. V lost 7 bases and J lost 2; bases outside the gene matches: 14.

The chain links TRBV18 to TRBJ1-4, with D perhaps matching TRBD1 (5 bases). CDR3 length equals 15 residues. Trimming left V 3 bases short and J 3 bases short, with 11 bases between. Germline lookup yields CDR1 KGHSH and CDR2 LQKENI. As DNA, the CDR3 is TGTGCCAGCTCACCCGTTCGAGGGGCTAATGAAAAACTGTTTTTT. Its translation is CASSPVRGANEKLFF.

The chain combines TRBV19 with TRBJ1-1; no clear D gene. This CDR3 is built from 14 residues. V dropped 5 bases and J dropped 6 bases, with 16 bases sitting between them. Germline assignment: CDR1 LNHDA and CDR2 SQIVND (reference sequence). CDR3 in DNA: TGTGCCAGTAGTGCATACAGAGGGAGGCCTGAAGCTTTCTTT. Amino acid sequence: CASSAYRGRPEAFF.

This clone was observed once. V and J are TRBV27 and TRBJ1-1; D gene uncertain. V lost 5 bases and J lost 1, with 11 bases in between. Germline-derived CDR1 and CDR2 are MNHEY and SMNVEV (reference sequence). This CDR3 is built from 14 residues. The CDR3 reads CASSPGPANTEAFF. The CDR3 nucleotides are TGTGCCAGCAGTCCCGGTCCAGCGAACACTGAAGCTTTCTTT.

This clone has a single count. The chain couples TRBV5-1 to TRBJ2-3; 10 positions match TRBD2. The V gene end was trimmed by 2 bases and the J gene end by 3 bases; junction bases not matched to a gene: 6. From germline, CDR1 is SGHRS and CDR2 YFSETQ. CDR3 length: 16 amino acids. CDR3 sequence (DNA): TGCGCCAGCAGCTTTCAAGCGGGAGGGCCGACAGATACGCAGTATTTT. This codes for CASSFQAGGPTDTQYF.

V usage is TRBV6-1 and J usage is TRBJ2-7, with D possibly being TRBD1 or TRBD2 (5 bases each). The CDR3 covers 15 residues. From germline, CDR1 is MNHNS and CDR2 SASEGT. Trimming pared 1 base from V and 2 bases from J, leaving 12 bases between. The CDR3 nucleotides read TGTGCCAGCAGTGAAGGGGCCAAGGGACCCTACGAGCAGTACTTC. This gives the protein CASSEGAKGPYEQYF.

This sequence joins TRBV28 and TRBJ1-4; 9 bases line up with TRBD1. CDR1 is MDHEN and CDR2 is SYDVKM in the germline V gene. Trimming at V came to 5 bases and at J to 7 bases, leaving 5 bases not matched to a gene. There are 14 residues in the CDR3. The chain's CDR3 is CASSTTGGTEKLFF. As DNA, the CDR3 is TGTGCCAGCAGTACAACAGGGGGCACTGAAAAACTGTTTTTT.

The chain links TRBV30 to TRBJ1-6, with 10 bases identical to TRBD1. V lost 5 bases to trimming and J lost 2 bases; unmatched junction nucleotides: 9. Per the germline V gene, CDR1 is GTSNPN and CDR2 is SVGIG (reference sequence). This CDR3 has 17 residues. The DNA for the CDR3 is TGTGCCTGGCGAGTCCGGGACAGGGGTACCTATAATTCACCCCTCCACTTT. Translation: CAWRVRDRGTYNSPLHF.

The chain carries TRBV5-1 and TRBJ2-5; TRBD2 might be the D (5 bases). Trimming took off 4 bases at V and 5 bases at J, with 18 bases between the two ends. This CDR3 is 15 amino acids long. CDR1 and CDR2 from the germline V gene are SGHRS and YFSETQ. In DNA form, the CDR3 reads TGCGCCAGCAGCGGGAGTAGGACGAGAGGGGAGACCCAGTACTTC. Translation gives CASSGSRTRGETQYF.

This clone was seen just once. V gene TRBV4-2 combines with J gene TRBJ2-6, with D perhaps matching TRBD2 (5 bases). Trimming stripped 1 base from V and 4 bases from J, with 11 bases between. The germline V gene encodes CDR1 LGHNA and CDR2 YNFKEQ. CDR3 size: 16 residues. DNA for the CDR3: TGTGCCAGCAGCCAAGGCGGGCTCTCCGGGGCCAACGTCCTGACTTTC. Protein product: CASSQGGLSGANVLTF.

This chain's CDR3 is CAISEVRLVSSEQYF. CDR3 coding DNA: TGTGCCATCAGTGAGGTCAGACTAGTAAGTTCCGAGCAGTACTTC. The chain employs TRBV10-3 and TRBJ2-7, with a possible D match to TRBD2 (6 bases). CDR1 is ENHRY and CDR2 is SYGVKD in the germline V gene. CDR3 length: 15 amino acids. V was shortened by 2 bases and J by 6 bases, with 17 bases between the two germline ends.

The gene calls are TRBV9 and TRBJ1-2, with D unclear. The CDR3 covers 13 residues. The germline V gene has CDR1 SGDLS and CDR2 YYNGEE. Trimming left V 5 bases short and J 0 bases short, with 8 bases between. Here the CDR3 DNA reads TGTGCCAGCAGTTTGGCGGCTAACTATGGCTACACCTTC. Its translation is CASSLAANYGYTF.

The rearrangement joins TRBV6-5 to TRBJ2-1, with no clear D. From germline, CDR1 is MNHEY and CDR2 SVGAGI. Between the trimmed V and J ends, which lost 6 bases and 0 bases, there was a span of 12 bases. CDR3 length equals 15 residues. The DNA for the CDR3 is TGTGCCAGCAGCCAGACTCGGAGCTCCTACAATGAGCAGTTCTTC. It specifies CASSQTRSSYNEQFF.